These 6 T cell receptor beta chains were sequenced from one sample in a study of blood T cell repertoires in COVID-19. Sequencing was performed with immunoSEQ multiplex PCR; in TCRdb, only in-frame clones are kept and a portion is missing. This table has around 420,000 clones, around 90% appearing once. The sequencing input was PBMCs or T cells enriched from blood (not recorded which). The receptors originated from a woman aged 40 to 50 with acute COVID-19.

The V gene is TRBV19, the J gene TRBJ2-3, with a weak D call TRBD2 (6 bases). Germline V CDR1 and CDR2: LNHDA, SQIVND (reference sequence). V was cut by 1 base and J by 1 base, with 9 bases left in between. CDR3 size: 15 residues. The CDR3 nucleotides read TGTGCCAGTAGTATAGTATTAGCGGGCACAGATACGCAGTATTTT. It specifies CASSIVLAGTDTQYF.

The chain joins TRBV13 to TRBJ1-2; D gene uncertain. CDR1 is PRHDT, CDR2 FYEKMQ, per germline (reference sequence). The CDR3 covers 15 residues. Trimming took off 6 bases at V and 2 bases at J, with 16 bases between the two ends. The CDR3: CASRMEGGGNYGYTF. CDR3 nucleotides: TGTGCCAGCAGGATGGAGGGAGGAGGGAACTATGGCTACACCTTC.

This rearrangement joins TRBV5-6 to TRBJ2-1, with TRBD2 matching 7 bases. This CDR3 contains 15 residues. V was clipped by 2 bases and J by 3 bases; unmatched bases: 5. Looked up from germline, CDR1 is SGHDT and CDR2 is YYEEEE. CDR3: CASSFKRENYNEQFF. The CDR3 DNA reads as TGTGCCAGCAGCTTCAAGCGGGAAAACTACAATGAGCAGTTCTTC. Full variable domain (missing parts from reference TRBV5-6 and TRBJ2-1): DAGVTQSPTHLIKTRGQQVTLRCSPKSGHDTVSWYQQALGQGPQFIFQYYEEEERQRGNFPDRFSGHQFPNYSSELNVNALLLGDSALYLCASSFKRENYNEQFFGPGTRLTVL.

This clone was observed a handful of times. The rearrangement joins TRBV27 to TRBJ1-2; 7 nucleotides align to TRBD1. V trimming: 6 bases; J trimming: 1 base; junction bases outside the gene matches: 11. Germline V CDR1 and CDR2: MNHEY, SMNVEV (reference sequence). The CDR3 loop spans 16 amino acids. CDR3 sequence (DNA): TGTGCCAGCAGGAAAATACCCTGGGACAGTAACTATGGCTACACCTTC. Encoded protein: CASRKIPWDSNYGYTF.

The chain is built from TRBV11-3 and TRBJ2-5, with 9 nucleotides matching TRBD2. The CDR3 extends over 15 amino acids. Germline loops: CDR1 SGHNT, CDR2 YENEEA. V lost 1 base, J lost 3 bases, and 3 bases stayed unmatched. CDR3 sequence: CASSLGASGEETQYF. The CDR3 nucleotides are TGTGCCAGCAGCTTAGGGGCTAGCGGGGAAGAGACCCAGTACTTC.

This sequence joins TRBV6-5 and TRBJ2-1; 7 bases align to TRBD2. Germline V gene lookup returns CDR1 MNHEY and CDR2 SVGAGI. This CDR3 contains 13 residues. J gave up 7 bases and V 7 bases, and 7 bases lay outside the gene matches. This CDR3 reads CASNTLGGNEQFF. In nucleotides, the CDR3 is TGTGCCAGCAATACTCTGGGGGGGAATGAGCAGTTCTTC.